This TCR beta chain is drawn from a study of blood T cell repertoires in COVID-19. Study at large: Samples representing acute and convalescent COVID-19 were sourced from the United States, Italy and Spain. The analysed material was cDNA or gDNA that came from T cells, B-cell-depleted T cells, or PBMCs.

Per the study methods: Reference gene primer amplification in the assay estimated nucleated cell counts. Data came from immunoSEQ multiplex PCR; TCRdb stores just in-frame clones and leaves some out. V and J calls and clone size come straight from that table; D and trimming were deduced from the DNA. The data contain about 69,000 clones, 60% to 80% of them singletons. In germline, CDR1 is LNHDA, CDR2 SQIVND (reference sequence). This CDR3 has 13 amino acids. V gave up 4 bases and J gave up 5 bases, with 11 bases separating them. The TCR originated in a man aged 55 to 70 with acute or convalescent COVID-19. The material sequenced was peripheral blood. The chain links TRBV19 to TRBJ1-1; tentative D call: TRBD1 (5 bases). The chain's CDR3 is CASSKRGGTEAFF. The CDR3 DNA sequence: TGTGCCAGTAGTAAGAGGGGAGGGACTGAAGCTTTCTTT.